The TCR beta chain described here comes from a study of a mutant IDH1 vaccine in newly diagnosed glioma. General study findings and limits: Shifts in the top peripheral T cell clonotypes seemed unrelated to pseudoprogression.

Sample time point: week 11, during vaccination. Vaccination used 300 ug of mutant IDH1 20-mer peptide per dose, with topical imiquimod. New astrocytomas of WHO grade 3 or 4 that were IDH1-mutant and ATRX-lost were found in the donors. Produced via immunoSEQ multiplex PCR; TCRdb's table is partial and in-frame only. Of tens of thousands of clones in the sample, roughly 85% were seen once. Worth noting for this clone: The antigen is not known.

This CDR3 contains 16 residues. Looked up from germline, CDR1 is MGHDK and CDR2 is SYGVNS. The V segment lost 2 bases and the J segment 0 bases; nucleotides outside the gene matches: 5. This clonotype was obtained from a man aged 40-50 years with glioma. The material sequenced was PBMCs, taken from a glioma patient whose treatment included an IDH1 peptide vaccine. This rearrangement joins TRBV25-1 to TRBJ2-5, with 8 bases that match TRBD1. This CDR3 is CASSERTGKNQETQYF. CDR3 sequence (DNA): TGTGCCAGCAGTGAACGGACAGGGAAGAACCAAGAGACCCAGTACTTC. The full variable domain, in which reference TRBV25-1 and TRBJ2-5 provide the parts outside the CDR3, is EADIYQTPRYLVIGTGKKITLECSQTMGHDKMYWYQQDPGMELHLIHYSYGVNSTEKGDLSSESTVSRIRTEHFPLTLESARPSHTSQYLCASSERTGKNQETQYFGPGTRLLVL.